Presented here are 8 T cell receptor beta chains from one specimen sequenced in a study of blood T cell repertoires in COVID-19. Libraries were prepared by immunoSEQ multiplex PCR; TCRdb keeps only in-frame clonotypes and omits some of them. This sample has roughly 48,000 clones, with over 70% found just once. Specimen: peripheral blood. The receptors shown here come from a man between 65 and 85 years old with acute or convalescent COVID-19.

This clone came up a few times. The chain has TRBV28 and TRBJ1-5; D not certain. The CDR3 is 11 amino acids. Germline V gene lookup returns CDR1 MDHEN and CDR2 SYDVKM. V gave up 4 bases and J gave up 5 bases, with 3 bases separating them. The CDR3 reads CASSSYQPQHF. The CDR3 DNA reads TGTGCCAGCAGTTCGTATCAGCCCCAGCATTTT.

This clone showed up just once. The chain employs TRBV6-5 and TRBJ2-7, with D perhaps TRBD2 (5 bases). The V end lost 4 bases, the J end lost 2 bases, and 15 bases lay between the germline ends. CDR3 length: 15 residues. Germline lookup yields CDR1 MNHEY and CDR2 SVGAGI. This chain's CDR3 is CASSSWERLTYEQYF. Written as DNA, the CDR3 is TGTGCCAGCAGTTCCTGGGAGAGGTTGACCTACGAGCAGTACTTC.

The chain has TRBV14 and TRBJ2-1; maybe TRBD1 (6 bases). The germline gives CDR1 SGHDN, CDR2 FVKESK. The CDR3 has 15 amino acids. Trimming took off 5 bases at V and 5 bases at J, with 16 bases between the two ends. CDR3 in amino acids: CASSLNRVWDNEQFF. CDR3 nucleotides: TGTGCCAGCAGCTTAAACAGGGTTTGGGACAATGAGCAGTTCTTC. The variable domain in full, with the rest retrieved from reference TRBV14 and TRBJ2-1, is EAGVTQFPSHSVIEKGQTVTLRCDPISGHDNLYWYRRVMGKEIKFLLHFVKESKQDESGMPNNRFLAERTGGTYSTLKVQPAELEDSGVYFCASSLNRVWDNEQFFGPGTRLTVL.

The rearrangement uses TRBV12-3 or TRBV12-4 and TRBJ1-6, with D perhaps matching TRBD1 (5 bases). CDR3 length: 11 residues. V lost 3 bases to trimming and J lost 14 bases, with 8 bases between them. Here the CDR3 reads CASSLSGSLHF. The CDR3 DNA sequence: TGTGCCAGCAGTTTGTCAGGGTCCCTCCACTTT.

This clone was seen at least ten times. J is TRBJ1-3 and V is TRBV4-1, with D unresolved. The CDR3 is 15 amino acids. Trimming shortened V by 3 bases and J by 0 bases, and 9 bases separated the two germline ends. Germline CDR1 is MGHRA and CDR2 is YSYEKL. The CDR3: CASSQGRLSGNTIYF. CDR3 in DNA: TGCGCCAGCAGCCAGGGGAGGCTCTCTGGAAACACCATATATTTT.

The table lists this clone with a few counts. The rearrangement joins TRBV7-2 to TRBJ1-4; 7 nucleotides align to TRBD1. The CDR3 has 13 residues. CDR1 is SGHTA and CDR2 is FQGNSA in the germline V gene. The V segment lost 2 bases and the J segment 10 bases; nucleotides outside the gene matches: 4. The CDR3, as DNA: TGTGCCAGCAGCTTATATGGACAGGCAAAACTGTTTTTT. It encodes CASSLYGQAKLFF.

DNA for the CDR3: TGTGCCAGCAGTTTGCTTCGGTCGACTAGCGGGAAATACAATGAGCAGTTCTTC. It is translated as CASSLLRSTSGKYNEQFF. V and J are TRBV28 and TRBJ2-1; 11 bases line up with TRBD2. The CDR3 runs to 18 residues. Germline values: CDR1 MDHEN, CDR2 SYDVKM. Losses at the gene ends were 3 bases for V and 4 bases for J; bases not matched to a gene: 11.

This clone appeared once. The chain combines TRBV29-1 with TRBJ2-3; D is undetermined. The CDR3 loop spans 14 amino acids. Germline V gene sequence: CDR1 SQVTM, CDR2 ANQGSEA. The V end lost 4 bases, the J end lost 5 bases, and 16 bases lay between the germline ends. The CDR3, as DNA: TGCAGCGTTGGTTCTTATCCCCACTTAGATACGCAGTATTTT. It codes for CSVGSYPHLDTQYF.